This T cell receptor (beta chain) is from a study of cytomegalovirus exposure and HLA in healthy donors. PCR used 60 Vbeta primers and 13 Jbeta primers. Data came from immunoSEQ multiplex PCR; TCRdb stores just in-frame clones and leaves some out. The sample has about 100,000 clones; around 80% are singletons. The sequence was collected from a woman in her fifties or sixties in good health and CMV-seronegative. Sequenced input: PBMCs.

CDR3 bases: TGCGCCAGCAGCCAAGGCCGGGACAGGAACAATCGGGAGCAGTACTTC. This gives the protein CASSQGRDRNNREQYF. This rearrangement joins TRBV4-1 to TRBJ2-7; 8 nucleotides align to TRBD1. Germline V gene lookup returns CDR1 MGHRA and CDR2 YSYEKL. The CDR3 extends over 16 amino acids. With V trimmed by 1 base and J by 7 bases, 12 bases remained unmatched.